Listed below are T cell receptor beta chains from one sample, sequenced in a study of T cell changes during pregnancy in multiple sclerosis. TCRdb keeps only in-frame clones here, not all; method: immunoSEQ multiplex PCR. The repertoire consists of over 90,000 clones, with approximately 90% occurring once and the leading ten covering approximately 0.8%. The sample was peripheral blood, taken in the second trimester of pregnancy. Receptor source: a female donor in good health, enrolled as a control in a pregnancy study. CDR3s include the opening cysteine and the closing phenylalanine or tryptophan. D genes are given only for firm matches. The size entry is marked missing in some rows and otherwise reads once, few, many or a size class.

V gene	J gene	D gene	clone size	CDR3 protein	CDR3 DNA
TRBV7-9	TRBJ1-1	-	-	CASSSPYGTNIGSTEAFF	TGTGCCAGCAGCTCACCGTACGGGACAAATATTGGGAGCACTGAAGCTTTCTTT
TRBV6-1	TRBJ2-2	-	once	CAVTGAGGELFF	TGTGCCGTGACAGGAGCTGGCGGGGAGCTGTTTTTT
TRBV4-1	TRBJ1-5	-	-	CASSQGQSNQPQHF	TGCGCCAGCAGCCAAGGCCAGAGCAATCAGCCCCAGCATTTT
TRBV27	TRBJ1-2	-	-	CASSFGNTGYGYTF	TGTGCCAGCAGTTTTGGTAATACAGGGTATGGCTACACCTTC
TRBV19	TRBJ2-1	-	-	CASSIVTGTPYNEQFF	TGTGCCAGTAGTATTGTTACAGGGACGCCCTACAATGAGCAGTTCTTC
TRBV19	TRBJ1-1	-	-	CASSPTGSSTEAFF	TGTGCCAGTAGCCCTACAGGGAGTAGCACTGAAGCTTTCTTT
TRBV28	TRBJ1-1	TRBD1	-	CASYLRIGGGTGALF	TGTGCCAGCTATTTAAGAATAGGGGGGGGGACAGGAGCTCTCTTT
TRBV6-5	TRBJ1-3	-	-	CASSYDQVGGNTIYF	TGTGCCAGCAGTTACGACCAGGTTGGAGGAAACACCATATATTTT
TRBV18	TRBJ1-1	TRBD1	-	CASSPGQGNTEAFF	TGTGCCAGCTCCCCCGGACAGGGGAACACTGAAGCTTTCTTT
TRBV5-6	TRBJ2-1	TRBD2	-	CASSWDYGSYNEQFF	TGTGCCAGCAGCTGGGACTACGGATCCTACAATGAGCAGTTCTTC
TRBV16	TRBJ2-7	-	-	CASSQPPEGTSYEQYF	TGTGCCAGCAGCCAACCACCCGAGGGAACCTCCTACGAGCAGTACTTC
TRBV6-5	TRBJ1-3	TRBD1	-	CASSRQGGVGNTIYF	TGTGCCAGCAGTCGACAGGGAGGTGTTGGAAACACCATATATTTT
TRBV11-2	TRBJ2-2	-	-	CASSSNAFRTRNTGELFF	TGTGCCAGCAGCTCCAACGCTTTTAGGACACGGAACACCGGGGAGCTGTTTTTT
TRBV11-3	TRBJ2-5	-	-	CASSLDPETQYF	TGTGCCAGCAGCTTAGACCCGGAGACCCAGTACTTC
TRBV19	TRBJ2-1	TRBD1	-	CASSSGTGRLDEQFF	TGTGCCAGTAGTTCAGGGACAGGGAGGCTTGATGAGCAGTTCTTC
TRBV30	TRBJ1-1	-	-	CAWTAEEVNTEAFF	TGTGCCTGGACTGCAGAAGAGGTGAACACTGAAGCTTTCTTT
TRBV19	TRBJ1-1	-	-	CASSIGPGRDEAFF	TGTGCCAGTAGTATAGGGCCAGGGAGGGATGAAGCTTTCTTT
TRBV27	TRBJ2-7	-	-	CASSLAGNEQYF	TGTGCCAGCAGTTTAGCGGGAAACGAGCAGTACTTC
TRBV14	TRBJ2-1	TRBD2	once	CASSRTRYDNEQFF	TGTGCCAGCAGCCGGACTAGATATGACAATGAGCAGTTCTTC
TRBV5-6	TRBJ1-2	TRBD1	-	CASSLDRVGYGYTF	TGTGCCAGCAGCCTGGACAGGGTTGGGTATGGCTACACCTTC
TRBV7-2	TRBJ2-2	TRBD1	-	CASSPPTGLNTGELFF	TGTGCCAGCAGCCCCCCGACAGGGTTGAACACCGGGGAGCTGTTTTTT
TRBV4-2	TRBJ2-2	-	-	CASSQVSGELFF	TGTGCCAGCAGCCAAGTATCCGGGGAGCTGTTTTTT
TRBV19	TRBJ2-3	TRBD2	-	CASSNPGLAADTQYF	TGTGCCAGTAGTAACCCGGGACTAGCGGCAGATACGCAGTATTTT
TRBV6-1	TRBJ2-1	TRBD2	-	CASSEALAAYNEQFF	TGTGCCAGCAGTGAAGCGCTAGCGGCCTACAATGAGCAGTTCTTC
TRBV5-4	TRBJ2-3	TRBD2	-	CASSLVTSGRRTDTQYF	TGTGCCAGCAGCTTGGTAACTAGCGGGAGGCGCACAGATACGCAGTATTTT
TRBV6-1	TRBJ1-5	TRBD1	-	CASSPGTGGIQPQHF	TGTGCCAGCAGCCCCGGGACAGGGGGCATTCAGCCCCAGCATTTT
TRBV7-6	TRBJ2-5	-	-	CASSFPLGGRETQYF	TGTGCCAGCAGCTTCCCGTTGGGGGGGCGGGAGACCCAGTACTTC
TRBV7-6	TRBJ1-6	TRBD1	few	CASSPTGGRVNSPLHF	TGTGCCAGCAGCCCCACAGGGGGTCGCGTTAATTCACCCCTCCACTTT
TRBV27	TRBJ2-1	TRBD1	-	CASSLWQGAYNEQFF	TGTGCCAGCAGTTTGTGGCAGGGGGCCTACAATGAGCAGTTCTTC
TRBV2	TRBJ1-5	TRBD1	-	CASARGNQPQHF	TGTGCCAGCGCCAGGGGGAATCAGCCCCAGCATTTT
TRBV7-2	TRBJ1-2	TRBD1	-	CASSPIARDRSNYGYTF	TGTGCCAGCAGCCCCATAGCCCGGGACAGGTCTAACTATGGCTACACCTTC
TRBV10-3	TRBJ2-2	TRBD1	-	CAISGGGQGVTGELFF	TGTGCCATCAGTGGAGGGGGACAGGGGGTCACCGGGGAGCTGTTTTTT
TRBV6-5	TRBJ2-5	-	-	CASNGGRESETQYF	TGTGCCAGCAATGGCGGGCGTGAATCGGAGACCCAGTACTTC
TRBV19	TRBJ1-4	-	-	CASSDFWEAKLFF	TGTGCCAGTAGCGACTTTTGGGAGGCAAAACTGTTTTTT
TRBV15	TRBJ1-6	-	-	CATSRDHRTIKSPLHF	TGTGCCACCAGCAGAGATCACCGGACTATTAAGTCACCCCTCCACTTT
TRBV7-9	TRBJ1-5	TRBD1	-	CASSTGQVNQPQHF	TGTGCCAGCAGCACGGGACAGGTCAATCAGCCCCAGCATTTT
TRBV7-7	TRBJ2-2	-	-	CASSISGWNTGELFF	TGTGCTAGCAGCATTAGCGGTTGGAACACCGGGGAGCTGTTTTTT
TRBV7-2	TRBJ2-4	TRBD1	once	CASSRQGALAKNIQYF	TGTGCCAGCAGCCGACAGGGGGCCTTAGCCAAAAACATTCAGTACTTC
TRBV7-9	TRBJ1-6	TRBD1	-	CASSLGTGFYNSPLHF	TGTGCCAGCAGCTTAGGGACAGGGTTTTATAATTCACCCCTCCACTTT
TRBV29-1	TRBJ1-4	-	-	CSVGNGFNEKLFF	TGCAGCGTTGGGAACGGGTTTAATGAAAAACTGTTTTTT
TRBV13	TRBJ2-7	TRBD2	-	CASSLTSGGDSSYEQYF	TGTGCCAGCAGCTTGACTAGCGGGGGGGATAGCTCCTACGAGCAGTACTTC
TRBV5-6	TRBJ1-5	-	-	CASSRNRLDQPQHF	TGTGCCAGCAGCCGGAACAGGCTCGATCAGCCCCAGCATTTT
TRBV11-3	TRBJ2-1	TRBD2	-	CASSTGTSGVNEQFF	TGTGCCAGCAGCACCGGGACTAGCGGGGTGAATGAGCAGTTCTTC
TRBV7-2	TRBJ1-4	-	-	CASSTSGYNEKLFF	TGTGCCAGCAGCACTAGCGGTTATAATGAAAAACTGTTTTTT
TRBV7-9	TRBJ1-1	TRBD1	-	CASSPGQGLNTEAFF	TGTGCCAGCAGCCCGGGACAGGGGTTAAACACTGAAGCTTTCTTT
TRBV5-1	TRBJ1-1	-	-	CASSLERRGGDEAFF	TGCGCCAGCAGCTTGGAACGACGGGGGGGCGATGAAGCTTTCTTT
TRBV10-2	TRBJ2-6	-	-	CASRDIVSGANVLTF	TGCGCCAGCCGGGACATCGTCTCTGGGGCCAACGTCCTGACTTTC
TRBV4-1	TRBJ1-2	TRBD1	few	CASSQTGDGYTF	TGCGCCAGCAGCCAAACAGGGGATGGCTACACCTTC
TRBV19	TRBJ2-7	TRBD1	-	CASSSPPGTGVGHEQYF	TGTGCCAGTAGTAGCCCCCCTGGGACAGGGGTAGGACACGAGCAGTACTTC
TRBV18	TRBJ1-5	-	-	CASMTEASNQPQHF	TGTGCCAGCATGACAGAAGCTAGCAATCAGCCCCAGCATTTT